This T cell receptor beta chain originates from a study of yellow fever vaccine responses in identical twins. Study results and caveats: A vaccine T cell response that seemed partly convergent and partly personalized was reported in twins.

This clonotype qualifies as medium-sized. Its antigen remains unknown. Per the germline V gene, CDR1 is SEHNR and CDR2 is FQNEAQ (reference sequence). The CDR3 runs 13 residues. V was pared by 0 bases and J by 8 bases, with 10 bases between. TCRdb used MiXCR to reprocess the RT-PCR reads, holding one entry per CDR3 protein. The repertoire has fewer than 2,500 distinct CDR3 sequences, 7.4% of them found once; the top ten carry approximately 4%. Material: T cells from blood (PBMCs), unsorted or a sorted subset (not recorded which), obtained approximately 25 months after vaccination. The chain employs TRBV7-9 and TRBJ1-2; D gene ambiguous. This receptor was taken from a woman aged 18-29 years who received the yellow fever vaccine. The CDR3 bases are TGTGCCAGCAGCTTAGCGAGATCCGACGGCTACACCTTC. Protein: CASSLARSDGYTF.